A single sample gave rise to the 17 T cell receptor beta chains below, sequenced in a study of beta chain features in type 1 diabetes. General study points: Shorter TCRB CDR3s, moderately but significantly so, marked every one of the four CD4+ subsets in Type 1 diabetes patients.

The entirety of the isolated RNA underwent reverse transcription, so expressed TCRB transcripts were sequenced. Repertoires were generated with immunoSEQ multiplex PCR, while TCRdb's copy carries only in-frame clones and drops some. The repertoire holds fewer than 300,000 clones, roughly 10% seen once, with roughly 0.017% in the top ten. Their recognized antigens are unknown. The material sequenced was naive CD4+ T cells from blood. The receptor set was obtained from a man in his thirties or forties with type 1 diabetes.

The chain combines TRBV9 with TRBJ2-7, with 7 bases fitting TRBD1. This CDR3 is 13 amino acids long. CDR1 SGDLS and CDR2 YYNGEE come from the germline V gene. Trimming removed 3 bases from V and 8 bases from J; junction bases left unmatched: 8. For the CDR3, the DNA is TGTGCCAGCAGCGACAACCGGGACAGCAAGCAGTACTTC. It translates to CASSDNRDSKQYF.

The chain combines TRBV28 with TRBJ1-3, with a tentative D call TRBD1 (6 bases). This CDR3 spans 14 amino acids. Per the germline V gene, CDR1 is MDHEN and CDR2 is SYDVKM. Between the trimmed V and J ends, which lost 6 bases and 4 bases, there was a span of 13 bases. The CDR3 DNA sequence: TGTGCCAGCAGCCTAGACAGGCTCGGAAACACCATATATTTT. It is translated as CASSLDRLGNTIYF.

The chain employs TRBV7-9 and TRBJ2-3, with a weak D call TRBD2 (5 bases). V dropped 8 bases and J dropped 6 bases, with 12 bases sitting between them. The CDR3 is made up of 12 amino acids. Per the germline V gene, CDR1 is SEHNR and CDR2 is FQNEAQ (reference sequence). In DNA form, the CDR3 reads TGTGCCAGCGCTCGGGATCACGATACGCAGTATTTT. Residues: CASARDHDTQYF.

The sample holds a few counts of this clone. This sequence joins TRBV7-9 and TRBJ2-7, with D hard to call. The CDR3 length is 12 residues. Trimming removed 5 bases at V and 3 bases at J, with 8 bases between. Germline CDR1 SEHNR, CDR2 FQNEAQ (reference sequence). As DNA, the CDR3 is TGTGCCAGCAGCGCTATGAGCTACGAGCAGTACTTC. Translation gives CASSAMSYEQYF.

The table lists this clone with a few counts. The rearrangement links TRBV11-2 to TRBJ2-7; D perhaps matches TRBD2 (6 bases). This CDR3 is 15 amino acids long. CDR1 and CDR2 from the germline V gene are SGHAT and FQNNGV. V was pared by 4 bases and J by 4 bases, with 17 bases between. This chain's CDR3 is CASSSVGGPLYEQYF. For the CDR3, the DNA is TGTGCCAGCAGCTCTGTGGGGGGTCCCCTATACGAGCAGTACTTC.

This clone appeared a few times. The gene calls are TRBV9 and TRBJ2-1, with D maybe TRBD2 (6 bases). The germline gives CDR1 SGDLS, CDR2 YYNGEE. This CDR3 comprises 16 residues. Trimming left V 3 bases short and J 4 bases short, with 17 bases between. CDR3 DNA: TGTGCCAGCAGCGCCGACTCCGCGGGGACGTACAATGAGCAGTTCTTC. Translated, it gives CASSADSAGTYNEQFF.

A few counts support this clone. As DNA, the CDR3 is TGTGCCAGCAGATACAGGGGGCGCGCCTATGGCTACACCTTC. It codes for CASRYRGRAYGYTF. V usage is TRBV5-4 and J usage is TRBJ1-2; TRBD1 matches 9 bases. V gave up 5 bases and J gave up 4 bases; unmatched junction bases: 6. The length of the CDR3 is 14 residues. Germline CDR1 reads SGHNT; CDR2 reads YYREEE (reference sequence).

V usage is TRBV7-9 and J usage is TRBJ2-3; tentatively, D is TRBD2 (5 bases). V lost 3 bases to trimming and J lost 0 bases, with 10 bases between them. This CDR3 comprises 15 residues. Germline V gene sequence: CDR1 SEHNR, CDR2 FQNEAQ (reference sequence). CDR3 residues: CASSFGRTSTDTQYF. The CDR3 DNA reads as TGTGCCAGCAGCTTTGGGCGGACTAGCACAGATACGCAGTATTTT.

The genes are TRBV27 and TRBJ2-3; maybe TRBD1 (6 bases). Germline assignment: CDR1 MNHEY and CDR2 SMNVEV (reference sequence). The CDR3 sequence is 16 residues long. Trimming shortened V by 5 bases and J by 8 bases, and 23 bases separated the two germline ends. The CDR3 spells CASSRGGPRSIVTQYF. CDR3 sequence (DNA): TGTGCCAGCAGTCGTGGGGGCCCAAGGTCCATTGTTACGCAGTATTTT.

The V call is TRBV5-1, the J call TRBJ2-5; no clear D. The CDR3 has 14 residues. Per the germline V gene, CDR1 is SGHRS and CDR2 is YFSETQ. Trimming took off 4 bases at V and 0 bases at J, with 10 bases between the two ends. The DNA of the CDR3 is TGCGCCAGCAGCATGGAACAGTACCAAGAGACCCAGTACTTC. Protein sequence: CASSMEQYQETQYF. The variable domain in full, with the rest retrieved from reference TRBV5-1 and TRBJ2-5, is KAGVTQTPRYLIKTRGQQVTLSCSPISGHRSVSWYQQTPGQGLQFLFEYFSETQRNKGNFPGRFSGRQFSNSRSEMNVSTLELGDSALYLCASSMEQYQETQYFGPGTRLLVL.

In DNA form, the CDR3 reads TGTGCCAGCAGTTTGTCGGGACAGGGGAACACTGAAGCTTTCTTT. Amino acids: CASSLSGQGNTEAFF. The V call is TRBV28, the J call TRBJ1-1, with 9 bases fitting TRBD1. This CDR3 region has 15 residues. Per germline, CDR1 MDHEN and CDR2 SYDVKM. After removal of 3 bases from V and 1 base from J, the junction contained 3 bases not matched to a gene.

In this sample, this clone turned up a few times. The V gene is TRBV11-2, the J gene TRBJ1-1; perhaps TRBD1 as D (6 bases). The CDR3 is 12 amino acids. Germline V gene lookup returns CDR1 SGHAT and CDR2 FQNNGV. Trimming took off 5 bases at V and 7 bases at J, with 11 bases between the two ends. CDR3 in amino acids: CASSDTGFEAFF. Written as DNA, the CDR3 is TGTGCCAGCAGCGACACAGGGTTTGAAGCTTTCTTT.

CDR3 DNA: TGTGCCAGCTCACCATACAGGCTTCCTCAAGAGACCCAGTACTTC. This sequence encodes CASSPYRLPQETQYF. The chain uses TRBV18 and TRBJ2-5; D might be TRBD1 (5 bases). The CDR3 consists of 15 residues. V lost 2 bases to trimming and J lost 2 bases, with 12 bases between them. The germline CDR1 and CDR2 sequences are KGHSH and LQKENI. Together with reference TRBV18 and TRBJ2-5, the CDR3 gives the full variable domain: NAGVMQNPRHLVRRRGQEARLRCSPMKGHSHVYWYRQLPEEGLKFMVYLQKENIIDESGMPKERFSAEFPKEGPSILRIQQVVRGDSAAYFCASSPYRLPQETQYFGPGTRLLVL.

This clone has just a few counts. The chain's CDR3 is CASSQGDGRDSSFREQFF. The CDR3 region has the DNA TGCGCCAGCAGCCAAGGGGACGGTAGGGACAGCTCTTTCAGGGAGCAGTTCTTC. The genes are TRBV4-1 and TRBJ2-1, with TRBD1 identical over 7 bases. Germline CDR1 MGHRA, CDR2 YSYEKL. The CDR3 runs to 18 residues. The V and J ends lost 1 base and 10 bases, in that order; junction bases with no gene match: 19.

This chain connects TRBV6-1 to TRBJ2-5; D perhaps matches TRBD2 (6 bases). V gave up 3 bases and J gave up 1 base, with 9 bases separating them. The CDR3 is 14 residues long. The germline gives CDR1 MNHNS, CDR2 SASEGT. In DNA, the CDR3 is TGTGCCAGCAGTGAGGGGGGTGCCCAAGAGACCCAGTACTTC. Residues: CASSEGGAQETQYF.

J is TRBJ1-1 and V is TRBV7-9; no firm D call. From germline, CDR1 is SEHNR and CDR2 FQNEAQ (reference sequence). The CDR3 is made up of 14 amino acids. V dropped 1 base and J dropped 5 bases, with 11 bases sitting between them. This chain's CDR3 is CASSLGGWSTEAFF. The CDR3 coding sequence is TGTGCCAGCAGCTTAGGAGGGTGGTCAACTGAAGCTTTCTTT.

This clone has only a few counts. The genes are TRBV5-4 and TRBJ2-2; D is possibly TRBD2 (6 bases). Per germline, CDR1 SGHNT and CDR2 YYREEE (reference sequence). Trimming cost V 3 bases and J 7 bases, with 10 bases left between them. This CDR3 contains 13 residues. CDR3 amino acids: CASSSGTGGELFF. The CDR3 region has the DNA TGTGCCAGCAGCTCCGGGACTGGCGGGGAGCTGTTTTTT.